This is a list of T cell receptor beta chains from one sample in a study of regulatory T cells in long-lasting Graves disease. From the multiplex PCR reads, TCRdb called clonotypes with MiXCR, one entry per CDR3 protein. The sample yields roughly 360,000 distinct CDR3 sequences, roughly 25% seen once. Source: peripheral blood mononuclear cells (PBMCs), taken when the disease was refractory, from a patient treated with antithyroid drugs. The receptor set was obtained from a middle-aged woman with Graves disease. CDR3s include the opening cysteine and the closing phenylalanine or tryptophan. Fields, in order: J gene, V gene, D gene, clone size, CDR3 protein, CDR3 DNA. The D gene is left open where the match is weak. Not every row has a clone size; where given, it reads once, few, many or a size class.

TRBJ1-6 TRBV2 - many CASSVNSFNNSPLHF TGTGCCAGCAGTGTCAACAGCTTTAATAATTCACCCCTCCACTTT
TRBJ1-3 TRBV28 TRBD1 - CASSSGTGALSGNTIYF TGTGCCAGCAGTTCCGGGACAGGGGCTCTATCTGGAAACACCATATATTTT
TRBJ2-7 TRBV5-6 TRBD2 few CASSPGTSLEQYF TGTGCCAGCAGCCCCGGGACTAGTCTTGAGCAGTACTTC
TRBJ1-4 TRBV9 - - CASSYRGKDFYDEKLFF TGTGCCAGCAGCTACCGGGGAAAGGATTTTTATGACGAAAAACTGTTTTTT
TRBJ2-2 TRBV20-1 - - CSARVRSHSANTGELFF TGCAGTGCTAGAGTGAGGAGCCACTCAGCGAACACCGGGGAGCTGTTTTTT
TRBJ2-7 TRBV10-2 - many CASSEIRIVEQYF TGCGCCAGCAGTGAAATCAGGATCGTCGAGCAGTACTTC
TRBJ2-1 TRBV5-1 TRBD1 - CASSFNRGRRFEQFF TGCGCCAGCAGCTTCAACAGGGGGCGTCGCTTTGAGCAGTTCTTC
TRBJ1-4 TRBV28 TRBD1 many CASSLSLRGGEEKLFF TGTGCCAGCAGTTTATCCCTCAGGGGGGGGGAAGAAAAACTGTTTTTT
TRBJ1-3 TRBV7-9 - many CASTNLPHSGNTIYF TGTGCCAGCACCAATCTTCCCCACTCTGGAAACACCATATATTTT
TRBJ1-2 TRBV19 - many CASSSRGGIIYGYTF TGTGCCAGTAGTAGCCGCGGAGGGATAATCTATGGCTACACCTTC
TRBJ2-7 TRBV11-2 TRBD2 many CASSLDKTSGAVYEQYF TGTGCCAGCAGCTTAGATAAGACTAGCGGGGCTGTGTACGAGCAGTACTTC
TRBJ1-1 TRBV5-1 TRBD1 few CASRAGGGASATEAFF TGCGCCAGCAGAGCGGGAGGGGGCGCGTCGGCCACTGAAGCTTTCTTT
TRBJ2-7 TRBV20-1 - many CSAALGPRYDEQYF TGCAGTGCTGCCCTCGGGCCTAGATATGACGAGCAGTACTTC
TRBJ2-7 TRBV3-1 TRBD2 - CASSQAGTSVHEQYF TGTGCCAGCAGCCAAGCCGGGACTAGCGTCCACGAGCAGTACTTC
TRBJ2-7 TRBV15 TRBD2 many CATSRGSGVSYEQYF TGTGCCACCAGCAGAGGTAGCGGGGTATCCTACGAGCAGTACTTC
TRBJ2-5 TRBV30 TRBD2 few CAWRTSGTETQYF TGTGCCTGGAGAACTAGCGGGACGGAGACCCAGTACTTC
TRBJ2-2 TRBV29-1 - few CSVVGGTGELFF TGCAGCGTTGTTGGCGGCACCGGGGAGCTGTTTTTT
TRBJ2-7 TRBV28 TRBD2 many CASSLPSGRSSSYEQYF TGTGCCAGCAGTTTACCTAGCGGGAGGTCGAGCTCCTACGAGCAGTACTTC
TRBJ2-7 TRBV7-9 TRBD1 - CASSPRQGLDEQYF TGTGCCAGCAGCCCGCGACAGGGTCTGGACGAGCAGTACTTC
TRBJ1-1 TRBV2 - many CASTTFLPGRTNTEAFF TGTGCCAGCACCACCTTTCTTCCGGGACGGACGAACACTGAAGCTTTCTTT
TRBJ2-5 TRBV28 TRBD2 many CASQPPGRAGETQYF TGTGCCAGCCAACCCCCCGGGAGGGCCGGGGAGACCCAGTACTTC
TRBJ1-1 TRBV20-1 TRBD1 - CSARDRDRSYNTEAFF TGCAGTGCTAGAGATAGGGACAGGTCGTATAACACTGAAGCTTTCTTT
TRBJ1-6 TRBV28 TRBD1 many CASSLGPRDSQNSPLHF TGTGCCAGCAGTTTAGGCCCGCGGGACAGTCAAAATTCACCCCTCCACTTT
TRBJ2-7 TRBV10-3 - - CAITGDRGQYF TGTGCCATCACGGGAGACAGAGGGCAGTACTTC
TRBJ1-1 TRBV30 - few CAWGRNTEAFF TGTGCCTGGGGCAGGAACACTGAAGCTTTCTTT
TRBJ2-1 TRBV7-9 - few CASTFPPPGGEQFF TGTGCCAGCACGTTCCCCCCCCCCGGTGGTGAGCAGTTCTTC
TRBJ2-5 TRBV6-1 - - CASSRQEGIETQYF TGTGCCAGCAGCCGGCAGGAAGGGATAGAGACCCAGTACTTC
TRBJ2-7 TRBV7-2 - - CASSLVASDYEQYF TGTGCCAGCAGCTTAGTGGCTAGCGACTACGAGCAGTACTTC
TRBJ2-5 TRBV4-1 TRBD2 few CASSLNPRTREQETQYF TGCGCCAGCAGCCTCAACCCAAGGACTAGGGAGCAAGAGACCCAGTACTTC
TRBJ2-5 TRBV10-2 - - CASSGASKETQYF TGCGCCAGCAGTGGGGCTAGTAAAGAGACCCAGTACTTC
TRBJ2-7 TRBV6-1 - many CASSEVGRVSYEQYF TGTGCCAGCAGTGAAGTGGGACGAGTCTCCTACGAGCAGTACTTC
TRBJ2-1 TRBV20-1 - few CSARDVQWGLANNEQFF TGCAGTGCTAGAGATGTGCAATGGGGACTGGCAAACAATGAGCAGTTCTTC
TRBJ1-2 TRBV18 - few CASSPQRGGYGYTF TGTGCCAGCTCACCACAACGAGGGGGCTATGGCTACACCTTC
TRBJ2-3 TRBV2 TRBD2 - CASRYRTSGISTDTQYF TGTGCCAGCAGATACCGGACTAGCGGGATCAGCACAGATACGCAGTATTTT
TRBJ2-2 TRBV10-2 - few CASSGGPSGELFF TGCGCCAGCAGTGGGGGGCCGTCCGGGGAGCTGTTTTTT
TRBJ2-7 TRBV28 TRBD2 - CASSPWTSGRSVWYEQYF TGTGCCAGCAGTCCGTGGACTAGCGGGAGATCTGTGTGGTACGAGCAGTACTTC
TRBJ1-1 TRBV3-1 - few CASSQRGRNTEAFF TGTGCCAGCAGCCAAAGGGGTCGGAACACTGAAGCTTTCTTT
TRBJ2-2 TRBV28 TRBD2 many CASSLAGGANTGELFF TGTGCCAGCAGTTTAGCGGGGGGCGCGAACACCGGGGAGCTGTTTTTT
TRBJ2-7 TRBV7-8 - few CASSLGARGSSYEQYF TGTGCCAGCAGCTTAGGAGCGCGCGGTAGCTCCTACGAGCAGTACTTC